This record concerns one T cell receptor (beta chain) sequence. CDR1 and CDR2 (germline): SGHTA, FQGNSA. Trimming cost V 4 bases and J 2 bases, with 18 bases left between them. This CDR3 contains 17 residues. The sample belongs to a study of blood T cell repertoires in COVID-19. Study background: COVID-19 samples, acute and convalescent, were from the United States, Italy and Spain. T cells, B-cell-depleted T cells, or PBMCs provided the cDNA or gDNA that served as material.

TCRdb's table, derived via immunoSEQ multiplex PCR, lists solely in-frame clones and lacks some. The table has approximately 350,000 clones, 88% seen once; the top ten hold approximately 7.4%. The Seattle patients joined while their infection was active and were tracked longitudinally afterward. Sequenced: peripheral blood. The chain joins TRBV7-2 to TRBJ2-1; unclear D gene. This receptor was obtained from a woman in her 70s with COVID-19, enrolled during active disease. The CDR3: CASSSFTALPTYNEQFF. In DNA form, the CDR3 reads TGTGCCAGCAGCTCCTTTACCGCACTGCCCACCTACAATGAGCAGTTCTTC.